The T cell receptor (beta chain) described here comes from a study of T cell responses to AZD1222 COVID-19 vaccine. Here immunoSEQ multiplex PCR was the method, and the copy in TCRdb shows in-frame clones only, minus some. The top ten clones hold 1.5% to 2% of a sample with 160,000 or so clones, about nine tenths of them seen once. This CDR3 region has 15 residues. V was trimmed by 1 base and J by 5 bases, leaving 14 bases between them. Germline-derived CDR1 and CDR2 are LNHDA and SQIVND (reference sequence). The specimen comprised peripheral blood, sampled on day 0 of AZD1222 vaccination. The gene calls are TRBV19 and TRBJ2-5; a weak D match, TRBD2 (5 bases). This clonotype was obtained from an adult in good health. The CDR3 loop is CASSIGVRGAETQYF. The CDR3, as DNA: TGTGCCAGTAGTATAGGGGTCCGGGGTGCGGAGACCCAGTACTTC.